A few counts support the clone carrying this T cell receptor beta chain. The data originate from a study of T cells after yellow fever vaccination. Template switching with 5'RACE generated the TCR cDNA and added a universal primer site and UMIs. TCRdb processed the 5' RACE reads anew with MiXCR; each CDR3 protein has one entry. The table has fewer than 150,000 distinct CDR3 sequences, roughly 7.2% seen once. Germline V gene data show CDR1 as SGHTA and CDR2 as FQGNSA. The CDR3 is made up of 17 amino acids. After removal of 5 bases from V and 4 bases from J, the junction contained 8 bases not matched to a gene.

The specimen was CD4+ T cells sorted from PBMCs, collected around 45 days after the first yellow fever vaccination. The receptor's source is a man between 18 and 35 years old who received the YFV17D yellow fever vaccine. This rearrangement joins TRBV7-2 to TRBJ2-3; 14 bases are a match to TRBD2. The CDR3 bases are TGTGCCAGCAGCCCGACTAGCGGGGGGGCCGGGGCAGATACGCAGTATTTT. It yields the protein CASSPTSGGAGADTQYF.